This TCR beta chain was identified during a study of blood T cell repertoires in COVID-19. Study-wide background: T cells, B-cell-depleted T cells, or PBMCs provided the cDNA or gDNA that served as material.

Germline trimming cut 2 bases from V and 10 bases from J; bases unmatched to any gene: 8. Looked up from germline, CDR1 is SGHNT and CDR2 is YYREEE (reference sequence). The CDR3 sequence is 15 residues long. All recovered Cohort 3 donors got two negative PCRs, got clearance, or saw symptom resolution. As originally analysed: Reference gene primer amplification gave estimated nucleated cell counts. Generated by immunoSEQ multiplex PCR, the TCRdb table keeps only in-frame clones and is missing some. That table supplies the V and J calls and clone size; D and trimming were determined from the DNA. The sample has 180,000 or so clones; 65% to 85% are singletons.

V and J are TRBV5-4 and TRBJ1-6; 8 bases agree with TRBD1. This clonotype originated in a man aged 35 to 55 who had recovered from COVID-19. The sample taken for sequencing was PBMCs or T cells enriched from blood (not recorded which). This chain's CDR3 is CASSFQGAEHSPLHF. As DNA, the CDR3 is TGTGCCAGCAGCTTTCAGGGGGCGGAACACTCACCCCTCCACTTT.